The 5 T cell receptor beta chains reported below all come from one sample, sequenced in a study of blood T cell repertoires in COVID-19. Profiled with immunoSEQ multiplex PCR; TCRdb holds only in-frame clones, not every one. The sample shows 9,500 to 11,000 clones, around 90% of them seen only once. Specimen: peripheral blood. The receptor source for this set is a human donor in a cohort sampled during active COVID-19.

This chain links TRBV28 with TRBJ2-3; TRBD2 is a possible D gene (6 bases). The germline V and J ends were trimmed by 6 bases and 4 bases, with 20 bases remaining between them. From germline, CDR1 is MDHEN and CDR2 SYDVKM. The CDR3 contains 16 residues. CDR3 protein: CASSPMAGTKPDTQYF. Written as DNA, the CDR3 is TGTGCCAGCAGCCCGATGGCGGGGACCAAGCCAGATACGCAGTATTTT.

This clone has just one count. J is TRBJ2-7 and V is TRBV7-6, with 8 bases aligning to TRBD2. Germline CDR1 reads SGHVS; CDR2 reads FNYEAQ. The CDR3 length is 13 residues. The V and J ends lost 1 base and 6 bases, in that order; junction bases with no gene match: 2. In DNA, the CDR3 is TGTGCCAGCAGCTTAGGAACTAGCGGCGAGCAGTACTTC. It is translated as CASSLGTSGEQYF. Full variable domain (outside the CDR3, taken from reference TRBV7-6 and TRBJ2-7): GAGVSQSPRYKVTKRGQDVALRCDPISGHVSLYWYRQALGQGPEFLTYFNYEAQQDKSGLPNDRFSAERPEGSISTLTIQRTEQRDSAMYRCASSLGTSGEQYFGPGTRLTVT.

This rearrangement joins TRBV29-1 to TRBJ2-5; 9 bases match TRBD2. The CDR3 is made up of 15 amino acids. CDR1 and CDR2 (germline): SQVTM, ANQGSEA. Trimming removed 4 bases from V and 2 bases from J; junction bases left unmatched: 8. The CDR3 sequence is CSVGGLAGTQETQYF. The DNA of the CDR3 is TGCAGCGTTGGGGGGCTAGCGGGGACACAAGAGACCCAGTACTTC.

The rearrangement joins TRBV7-9 to TRBJ2-1; TRBD2 aligns across 12 bases. J lost 4 bases, V lost 4 bases, and 2 bases had no gene match. CDR1 SEHNR and CDR2 FQNEAQ come from the germline V gene (reference sequence). This CDR3 comprises 15 residues. The CDR3 region is CASSSGLAGYNEQFF. As DNA, the CDR3 is TGTGCCAGCAGCTCCGGACTAGCGGGGTACAATGAGCAGTTCTTC.

The chain carries TRBV11-2 and TRBJ2-5; 7 nucleotides align to TRBD2. The CDR3 has 14 amino acids. V gave up 5 bases and J gave up 5 bases; unmatched junction bases: 8. Germline CDR1 is SGHAT and CDR2 is FQNNGV. CDR3 bases: TGTGCCAGCAGCCGTTCGGGCGGGAGTGAGACCCAGTACTTC. This sequence encodes CASSRSGGSETQYF.